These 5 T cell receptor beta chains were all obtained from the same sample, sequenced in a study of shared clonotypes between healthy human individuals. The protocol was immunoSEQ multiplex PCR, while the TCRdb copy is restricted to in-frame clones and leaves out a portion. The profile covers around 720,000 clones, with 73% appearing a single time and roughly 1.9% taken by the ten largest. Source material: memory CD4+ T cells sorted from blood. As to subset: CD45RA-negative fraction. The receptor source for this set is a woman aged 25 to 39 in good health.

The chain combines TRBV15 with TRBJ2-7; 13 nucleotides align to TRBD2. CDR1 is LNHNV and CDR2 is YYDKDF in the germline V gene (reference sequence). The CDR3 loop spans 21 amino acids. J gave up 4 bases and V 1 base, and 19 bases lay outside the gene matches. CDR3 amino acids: CATSRVFRGRLGLAGQYEQYF. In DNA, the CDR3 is TGTGCCACCAGCAGAGTATTTAGGGGGCGCCTGGGACTAGCGGGGCAATACGAGCAGTACTTC.

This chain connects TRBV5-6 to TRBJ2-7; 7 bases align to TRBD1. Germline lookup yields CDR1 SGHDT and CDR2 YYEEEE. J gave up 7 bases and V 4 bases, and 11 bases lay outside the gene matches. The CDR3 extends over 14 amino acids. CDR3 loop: CASSRKTGSREQYF. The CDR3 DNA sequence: TGTGCCAGCAGCAGAAAGACAGGGAGTAGGGAGCAGTACTTC.

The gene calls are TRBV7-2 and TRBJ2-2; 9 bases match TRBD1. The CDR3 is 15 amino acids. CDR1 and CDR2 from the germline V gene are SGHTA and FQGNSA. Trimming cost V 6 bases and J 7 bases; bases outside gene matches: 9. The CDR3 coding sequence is TGTGCCAGCAGTTCTCACAGGGGGCAGAGCGGGGAGCTGTTTTTT. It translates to CASSSHRGQSGELFF.

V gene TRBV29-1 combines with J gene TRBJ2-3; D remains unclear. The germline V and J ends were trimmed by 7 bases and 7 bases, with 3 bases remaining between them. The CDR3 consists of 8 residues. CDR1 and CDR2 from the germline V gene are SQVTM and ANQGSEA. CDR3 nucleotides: TGCAGCGCCTATACGCAGTATTTT. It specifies CSAYTQYF.

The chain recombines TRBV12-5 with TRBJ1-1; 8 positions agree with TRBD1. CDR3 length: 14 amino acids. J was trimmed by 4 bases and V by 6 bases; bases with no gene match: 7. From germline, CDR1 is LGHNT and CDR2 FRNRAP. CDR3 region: CASGNTDRGTEAFF. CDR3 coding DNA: TGTGCTAGTGGCAACACAGACAGGGGCACTGAAGCTTTCTTT.